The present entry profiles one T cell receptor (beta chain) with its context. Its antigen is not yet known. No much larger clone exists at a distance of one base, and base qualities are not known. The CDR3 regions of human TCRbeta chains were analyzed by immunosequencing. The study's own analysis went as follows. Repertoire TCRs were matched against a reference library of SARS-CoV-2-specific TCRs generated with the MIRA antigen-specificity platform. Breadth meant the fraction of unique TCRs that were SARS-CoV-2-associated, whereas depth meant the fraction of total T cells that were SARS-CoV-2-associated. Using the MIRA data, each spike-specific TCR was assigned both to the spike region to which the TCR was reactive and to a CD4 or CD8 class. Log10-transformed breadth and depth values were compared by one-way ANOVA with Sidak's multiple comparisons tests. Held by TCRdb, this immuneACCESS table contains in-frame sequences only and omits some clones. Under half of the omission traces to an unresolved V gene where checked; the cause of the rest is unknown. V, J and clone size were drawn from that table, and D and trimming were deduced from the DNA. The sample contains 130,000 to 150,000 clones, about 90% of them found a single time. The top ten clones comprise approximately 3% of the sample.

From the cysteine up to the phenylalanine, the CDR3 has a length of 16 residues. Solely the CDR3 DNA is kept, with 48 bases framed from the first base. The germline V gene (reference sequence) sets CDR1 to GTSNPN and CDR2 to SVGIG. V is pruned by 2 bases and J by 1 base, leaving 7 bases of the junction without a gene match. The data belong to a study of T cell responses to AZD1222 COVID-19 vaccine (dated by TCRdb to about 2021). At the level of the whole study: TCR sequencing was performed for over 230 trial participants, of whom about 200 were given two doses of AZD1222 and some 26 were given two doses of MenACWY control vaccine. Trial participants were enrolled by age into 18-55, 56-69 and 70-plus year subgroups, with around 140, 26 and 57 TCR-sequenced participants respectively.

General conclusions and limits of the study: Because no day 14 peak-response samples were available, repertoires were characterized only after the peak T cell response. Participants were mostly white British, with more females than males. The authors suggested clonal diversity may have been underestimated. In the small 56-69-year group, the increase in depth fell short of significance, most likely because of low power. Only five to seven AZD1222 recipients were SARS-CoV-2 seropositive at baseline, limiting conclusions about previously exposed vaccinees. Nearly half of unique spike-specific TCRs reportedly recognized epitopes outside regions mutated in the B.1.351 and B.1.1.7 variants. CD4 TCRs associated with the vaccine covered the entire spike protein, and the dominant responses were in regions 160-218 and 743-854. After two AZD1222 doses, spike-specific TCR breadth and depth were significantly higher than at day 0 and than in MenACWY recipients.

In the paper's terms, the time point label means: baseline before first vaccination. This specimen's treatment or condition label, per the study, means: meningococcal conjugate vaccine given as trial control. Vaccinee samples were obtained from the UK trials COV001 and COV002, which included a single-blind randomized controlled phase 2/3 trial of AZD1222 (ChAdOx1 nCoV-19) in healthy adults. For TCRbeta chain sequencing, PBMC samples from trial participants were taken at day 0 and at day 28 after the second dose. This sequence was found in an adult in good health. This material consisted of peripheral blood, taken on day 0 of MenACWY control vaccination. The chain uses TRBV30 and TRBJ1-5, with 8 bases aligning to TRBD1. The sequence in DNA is TGTGCCTGGAGTAGTCAGGGGGCAGGCAGCAATCAGCCCCAGCATTTT. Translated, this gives CAWSSQGAGSNQPQHF.